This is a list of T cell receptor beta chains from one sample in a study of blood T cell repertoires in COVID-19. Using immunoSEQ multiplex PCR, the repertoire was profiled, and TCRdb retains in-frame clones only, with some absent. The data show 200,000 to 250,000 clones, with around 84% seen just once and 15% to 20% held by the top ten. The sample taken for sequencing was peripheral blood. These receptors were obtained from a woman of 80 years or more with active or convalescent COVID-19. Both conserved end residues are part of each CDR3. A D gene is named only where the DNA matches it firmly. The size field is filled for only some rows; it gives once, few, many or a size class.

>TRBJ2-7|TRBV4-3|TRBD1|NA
CASSERTGVSYEQYF
TGCGCCAGCAGCGAACGGACAGGGGTATCCTACGAGCAGTACTTC
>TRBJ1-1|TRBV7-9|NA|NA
CASSLAGGSEAFF
TGTGCCAGCAGCTTGGCAGGTGGGAGTGAAGCTTTCTTT
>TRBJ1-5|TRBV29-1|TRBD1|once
CSAQGDSNQPQHF
TGCAGCGCACAGGGGGATAGCAATCAGCCCCAGCATTTT
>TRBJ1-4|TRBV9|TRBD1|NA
CASSGDREGEKLFF
TGTGCCAGCAGCGGGGACAGGGAAGGTGAAAAACTGTTTTTT
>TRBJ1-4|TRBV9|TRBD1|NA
CASAQGGADEKLFF
TGTGCCAGCGCCCAGGGGGGAGCGGATGAAAAACTGTTTTTT
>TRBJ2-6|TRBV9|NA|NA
CASSRGGANVLTF
TGTGCCAGCAGTAGAGGGGGGGCCAACGTCCTGACTTTC
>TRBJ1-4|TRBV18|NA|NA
CASGSGRAFNEKLFF
TGTGCCAGCGGGTCGGGTCGAGCTTTTAATGAAAAACTGTTTTTT
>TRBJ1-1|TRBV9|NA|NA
CASSVGGQANTEAFF
TGTGCCAGCAGCGTAGGCGGGCAAGCGAACACTGAAGCTTTCTTT
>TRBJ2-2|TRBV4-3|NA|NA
CASSPTLTGELFF
TGCGCCAGCAGCCCGACACTCACCGGGGAGCTGTTTTTT
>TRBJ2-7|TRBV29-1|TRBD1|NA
CSVGTGVAYEQYF
TGCAGCGTGGGGACAGGGGTCGCCTACGAGCAGTACTTC
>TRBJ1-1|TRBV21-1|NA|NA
CASSNRDRGPNTEAFF
TGTGCCAGCAGCAACCGGGACAGGGGCCCGAACACTGAAGCTTTCTTT
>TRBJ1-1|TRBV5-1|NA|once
CASSLQGYDTEAFF
TGCGCCAGCAGCTTGCAGGGGTACGACACTGAAGCTTTCTTT
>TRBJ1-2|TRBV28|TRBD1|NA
CASRPTGERNGYTF
TGTGCCAGCAGGCCGACAGGGGAAAGGAATGGCTACACCTTC
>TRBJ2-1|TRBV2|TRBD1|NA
CASRSDRGRYNEQFF
TGTGCCAGCAGATCGGACAGGGGGCGGTACAATGAGCAGTTCTTC
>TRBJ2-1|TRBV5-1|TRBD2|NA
CASSLLSTSGGASEQFF
TGCGCCAGCAGCTTACTATCGACTAGCGGGGGGGCCTCAGAGCAGTTCTTC
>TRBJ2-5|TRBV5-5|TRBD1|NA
CASSPDRSQETQYF
TGTGCCAGCAGCCCGGACAGGTCCCAAGAGACCCAGTACTTC
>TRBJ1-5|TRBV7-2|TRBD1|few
CASSPDRVPQPQHF
TGTGCCAGCAGCCCTGACAGGGTGCCTCAGCCCCAGCATTTT
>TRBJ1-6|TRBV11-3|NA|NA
CASSLRGGTTYNSPLHF
TGTGCCAGCAGCTTAAGGGGGGGGACGACCTATAATTCACCCCTCCACTTT
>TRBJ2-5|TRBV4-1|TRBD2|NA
CASSQTSGQETQYF
TGCGCCAGCAGCCAGACTAGCGGACAAGAGACCCAGTACTTC
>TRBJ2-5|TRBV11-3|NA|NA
CASSLGYSQETQYF
TGTGCCAGCAGCTTAGGCTACTCACAAGAGACCCAGTACTTC
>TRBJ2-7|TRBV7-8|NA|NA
CASSLVPTGGEQYF
TGTGCCAGCAGCTTAGTGCCTACTGGAGGGGAGCAGTACTTC
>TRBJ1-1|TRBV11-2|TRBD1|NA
CASSPRTGANTEAFF
TGTGCCAGCAGCCCCCGGACAGGAGCGAACACTGAAGCTTTCTTT
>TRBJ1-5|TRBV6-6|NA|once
CASSYPRQGTQPQHF
TGTGCCAGCAGTTACCCGAGGCAGGGAACTCAGCCCCAGCATTTT
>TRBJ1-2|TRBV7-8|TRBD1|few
CASSFRDRDYGYTF
TGTGCCAGCAGCTTTCGAGACAGGGACTATGGCTACACCTTC
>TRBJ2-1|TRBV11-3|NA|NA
CASTSYVAGVNEQFF
TGTGCCAGCACCTCCTATGTGGCAGGGGTCAATGAGCAGTTCTTC
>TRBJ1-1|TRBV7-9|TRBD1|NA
CASSLRTGEAFF
TGTGCCAGCAGCCTAAGGACAGGGGAAGCTTTCTTT
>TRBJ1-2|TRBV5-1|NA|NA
CASSLVADGYTF
TGCGCCAGCAGCTTGGTTGCAGATGGCTACACCTTC
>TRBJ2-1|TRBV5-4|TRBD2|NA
CASSLRLAGGTEQFF
TGTGCCAGCAGCTTGCGGCTAGCGGGGGGGACTGAGCAGTTCTTC
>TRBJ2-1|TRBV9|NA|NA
CASSVGLARDNEQFF
TGTGCCAGCAGCGTCGGTCTAGCGAGAGACAATGAGCAGTTCTTC
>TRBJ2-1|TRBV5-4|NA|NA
CASSSRDYNEQFF
TGTGCCAGCAGCTCCCGGGACTACAATGAGCAGTTCTTC
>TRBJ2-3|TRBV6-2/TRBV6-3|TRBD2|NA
CASSYSPAGDLTDTQYF
TGTGCCAGCAGTTACAGCCCAGCGGGGGATCTCACAGATACGCAGTATTTT
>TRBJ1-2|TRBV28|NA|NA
CASSGGLKQSAGYTF
TGTGCCAGCAGTGGGGGGTTGAAGCAGTCGGCGGGCTACACCTTC
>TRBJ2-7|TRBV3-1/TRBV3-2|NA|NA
CASSRLVYEQYF
TGTGCCAGCAGCCGACTCGTCTACGAGCAGTACTTC
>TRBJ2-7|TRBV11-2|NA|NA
CASSFMHSSSEQYF
TGTGCCAGCAGCTTTATGCATAGTTCGTCCGAGCAGTACTTC
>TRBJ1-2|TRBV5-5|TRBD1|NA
CASSLGHGTGVSGYTF
TGTGCCAGCAGCTTGGGACACGGGACAGGGGTGTCGGGCTACACCTTC
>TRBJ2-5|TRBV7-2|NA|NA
CASSFPLRGETQYF
TGTGCCAGCAGCTTTCCCCTAAGGGGAGAGACCCAGTACTTC
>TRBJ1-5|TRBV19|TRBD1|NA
CASRIEGQRLGNQPQHF
TGTGCCAGTAGGATTGAGGGACAGAGACTGGGCAATCAGCCCCAGCATTTT
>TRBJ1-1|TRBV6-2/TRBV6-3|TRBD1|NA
CASSLQGAFTEAFF
TGTGCCAGCAGTCTACAGGGGGCGTTCACTGAAGCTTTCTTT
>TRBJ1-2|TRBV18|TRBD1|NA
CASAPGQGVFGYTF
TGTGCCAGCGCACCGGGACAGGGGGTGTTCGGCTACACCTTC
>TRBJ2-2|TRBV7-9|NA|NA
CASSLSQNTGELFF
TGTGCCAGCAGCTTATCACAGAACACCGGGGAGCTGTTTTTT